Presented here are 32 T cell receptor beta chains from one specimen sequenced in a study of blood T cell repertoires in COVID-19. Here immunoSEQ multiplex PCR was the method, and the copy in TCRdb shows in-frame clones only, minus some. Of 270,000 or so clones listed, roughly 90% were seen once; the top ten hold less than 15%. Sequencing was performed on peripheral blood. The receptor source for this set is a young woman with COVID-19, enrolled during active disease.

This chain links TRBV6-4 with TRBJ2-2, with 13 bases matching TRBD2. Per germline, CDR1 MRHNA and CDR2 SNTAGT. With 5 bases clipped from V and 4 bases from J, the junction kept 4 bases outside the gene matches. The CDR3 contains 16 residues. CDR3 DNA: TGTGCCAGCAGTCTACTAGCGGGGGGGCTCACCGGGGAGCTGTTTTTT. Translating it yields CASSLLAGGLTGELFF.

The DNA for the CDR3 is TGCACCAGCAGCCAAGCTCCCCCAGGGGGCTCTAGGGGAAACACCATATATTTT. It translates to CTSSQAPPGGSRGNTIYF. This chain connects TRBV1 to TRBJ1-3; the D call of TRBD1 is as the table states it, not checked on the DNA. TRBV1 is designated a pseudogene. There are 18 residues in the CDR3.

This clone was detected only once. The genes are TRBV7-6 and TRBJ2-1; the match to TRBD2 covers 7 bases. This CDR3 is 15 amino acids long. The V segment lost 5 bases and the J segment 3 bases; nucleotides outside the gene matches: 7. Germline CDR1 reads SGHVS; CDR2 reads FNYEAQ. CDR3 nucleotides: TGTGCCAGCAGCCCCGGGGGGATTCTCTACAATGAGCAGTTCTTC. This translates into CASSPGGILYNEQFF.

This chain links TRBV6-5 with TRBJ2-1; 9 bases map to TRBD2. Germline V CDR1 and CDR2: MNHEY, SVGAGI. The V and J ends lost 7 bases and 9 bases, in that order; junction bases with no gene match: 13. This CDR3 region has 15 residues. Written as DNA, the CDR3 is TGTGCCAGCACTGCCCGAGCGGGGGGCCTTAGTGAGCAGTTCTTC. Protein: CASTARAGGLSEQFF.

This chain joins TRBV10-1 and TRBJ2-1, with TRBD1 matching 8 bases. Germline trimming cut 0 bases from V and 7 bases from J; bases unmatched to any gene: 11. This CDR3 comprises 17 residues. Looked up from germline, CDR1 is WNHNN and CDR2 is SYGVQD (reference sequence). Here the CDR3 DNA reads TGCGCCAGCAGTGAGTCCTTCTGGACAGGGTCCGGTAATGAGCAGTTCTTC. Residues: CASSESFWTGSGNEQFF.

J is TRBJ1-2 and V is TRBV4-2, with D possibly being TRBD1 (6 bases). Trimming cost V 3 bases and J 5 bases, with 19 bases left between them. The CDR3 has 16 residues. Germline lookup yields CDR1 LGHNA and CDR2 YNFKEQ. CDR3 residues: CASSQYLGGADYGYTF. The CDR3 DNA is TGTGCCAGCAGCCAGTACTTGGGGGGGGCTGATTATGGCTACACCTTC.

The chain employs TRBV7-9 and TRBJ2-7; D might be TRBD1 (5 bases). The germline V and J ends were trimmed by 2 bases and 2 bases, with 13 bases remaining between them. Germline CDR1 and CDR2: SEHNR and FQNEAQ (reference sequence). The length of the CDR3 is 15 residues. Written as DNA, the CDR3 is TGTGCCAGCAGCTTAAGTTTGGACACAACCTACGAGCAGTACTTC. As protein: CASSLSLDTTYEQYF.

This clone was counted a single time. The chain carries TRBV4-2 and TRBJ2-7; a weak D match, TRBD2 (5 bases). This CDR3 is built from 16 residues. Trimming removed 4 bases at V and 3 bases at J, with 19 bases between. From germline, CDR1 is LGHNA and CDR2 YNFKEQ. In nucleotides, the CDR3 is TGTGCCAGCAGCCCCCGACTATCAAGACTATTCTACGAGCAGTACTTC. It codes for CASSPRLSRLFYEQYF.

The chain employs TRBV5-5 and TRBJ2-3; 10 nucleotides agree with TRBD2. Losses at the gene ends were 5 bases for V and 6 bases for J; bases not matched to a gene: 15. Germline lookup yields CDR1 SGHKS and CDR2 YYEKEE (reference sequence). The CDR3 has 17 amino acids. The CDR3 DNA reads as TGTGCCAGCAGGGTGAGCGGGGGGACTAGCGTTCGGGATACGCAGTATTTT. Protein: CASRVSGGTSVRDTQYF.

The chain uses TRBV20-1 and TRBJ2-1, with 13 bases aligning to TRBD2. Per the germline V gene, CDR1 is DFQATT and CDR2 is SNEGSKA (reference sequence). The CDR3 runs 18 residues. With V trimmed by 3 bases and J by 6 bases, 14 bases remained unmatched. This CDR3 is CSASIPGLAGIDLNEQFF. The CDR3, as DNA: TGCAGTGCTAGTATACCGGGACTAGCGGGGATAGATCTCAATGAGCAGTTCTTC.

This chain connects TRBV6-6 to TRBJ1-1; D unclear. The germline CDR1 and CDR2 sequences are MNHNY and SVGAGI (reference sequence). With 7 bases removed from V and 0 bases from J, the gap between germline ends came to 9 bases. The CDR3 is 13 residues long. CDR3 coding DNA: TGTGCCAGCAATGGGCCAATGAACACTGAAGCTTTCTTT. This gives the protein CASNGPMNTEAFF.

The V call is TRBV14, the J call TRBJ2-5; 8 positions match TRBD1. V lost 4 bases to trimming and J lost 4 bases; unmatched junction nucleotides: 11. Germline V gene lookup returns CDR1 SGHDN and CDR2 FVKESK. This CDR3 contains 16 residues. This CDR3 is CASSLRTGISGETQYF. The CDR3 region has the DNA TGTGCCAGCAGCCTACGGACAGGGATTAGTGGAGAGACCCAGTACTTC.

V and J are TRBV7-2 and TRBJ2-2; 8 bases are a match to TRBD2. Losses at the gene ends were 1 base for V and 9 bases for J; bases not matched to a gene: 4. The CDR3 has 14 amino acids. The germline V gene encodes CDR1 SGHTA and CDR2 FQGNSA. CDR3 sequence reads: CASSLGRGGRELFF. DNA for the CDR3: TGTGCCAGCAGCTTAGGCCGGGGGGGCCGGGAGCTGTTTTTT.

The chain joins TRBV18 to TRBJ1-1; D might be TRBD1 (5 bases). CDR1 KGHSH and CDR2 LQKENI come from the germline V gene. The V gene lost 1 base and the J gene lost 1 base, with 13 bases spanning the gap. The CDR3 length is 16 residues. Written as DNA, the CDR3 is TGTGCCAGCTCACCACTTGACAGTGTGGGGAACACTGAAGCTTTCTTT. This translates into CASSPLDSVGNTEAFF.

The chain joins TRBV5-1 to TRBJ2-5; perhaps TRBD1 as D (7 bases). V was cut by 6 bases and J by 1 base, with 16 bases left in between. Germline V lookup: CDR1 SGHRS, CDR2 YFSETQ. The CDR3 extends over 15 amino acids. CDR3: CASTFMRDSQETQYF. The CDR3 nucleotides read TGCGCCAGCACGTTTATGCGGGACAGCCAAGAGACCCAGTACTTC. The full variable domain, its missing parts supplied by reference TRBV5-1 and TRBJ2-5, is KAGVTQTPRYLIKTRGQQVTLSCSPISGHRSVSWYQQTPGQGLQFLFEYFSETQRNKGNFPGRFSGRQFSNSRSEMNVSTLELGDSALYLCASTFMRDSQETQYFGPGTRLLVL.

This clone was found once. This chain joins TRBV6-6 and TRBJ2-4, with D possibly being TRBD2 (6 bases). Per the germline V gene, CDR1 is MNHNY and CDR2 is SVGAGI (reference sequence). The CDR3 sequence is 17 residues long. V was trimmed by 5 bases and J by 2 bases, leaving 19 bases between them. The CDR3 spells CASSRASEGWTKNIQYF. CDR3 nucleotide sequence: TGTGCCAGCAGTCGGGCTTCGGAGGGGTGGACCAAAAACATTCAGTACTTC.

The table lists this clone with many counts. The rearrangement joins TRBV29-1 to TRBJ2-1, with 8 positions matching TRBD1. Germline CDR1 and CDR2: SQVTM and ANQGSEA. J was trimmed by 9 bases and V by 0 bases; bases with no gene match: 10. This CDR3 has 15 amino acids. CDR3 residues: CSVEDRTGTLSEQFF. Here the CDR3 DNA reads TGCAGCGTTGAAGATAGGACAGGGACTCTAAGTGAGCAGTTCTTC.

The V gene is TRBV19, the J gene TRBJ1-5; a possible D gene is TRBD1 (5 bases). Germline V gene data show CDR1 as LNHDA and CDR2 as SQIVND (reference sequence). V lost 5 bases to trimming and J lost 2 bases, with 10 bases between them. The CDR3 totals 14 residues. CDR3 DNA: TGTGCCAGTAGTTTAGGACACGGCAATCAGCCCCAGCATTTT. Its translation: CASSLGHGNQPQHF. The full variable domain, in which reference TRBV19 and TRBJ1-5 provide the parts outside the CDR3, is DGGITQSPKYLFRKEGQNVTLSCEQNLNHDAMYWYRQDPGQGLRLIYYSQIVNDFQKGDIAEGYSVSREKKESFPLTVTSAQKNPTAFYLCASSLGHGNQPQHFGDGTRLSIL.

The gene calls are TRBV20-1 and TRBJ2-1; tentatively, D is TRBD1 (5 bases). This CDR3 is built from 10 residues. Trimming removed 3 bases at V and 14 bases at J, with 11 bases between. Germline CDR1 and CDR2: DFQATT and SNEGSKA (reference sequence). CDR3 region: CSARAPREFF. CDR3 sequence (DNA): TGCAGTGCTAGGGCCCCCAGGGAGTTCTTC.

To note about this clone: One junction end disagrees with the germline gene, perhaps due to a read error. The V gene is TRBV15, the J gene TRBJ2-1; D is uncertain. Germline V gene data show CDR1 as LNHNV and CDR2 as YYDKDF (reference sequence). The CDR3 consists of 15 residues. The CDR3 DNA is TGTGCCACCAGCATAGACCTAGACCTCTACAATGAGCATTTCTTC. It yields the protein CATSIDLDLYNEHFF.

The chain uses TRBV18 and TRBJ2-1; D perhaps matches TRBD2 (5 bases). Trimming removed 2 bases from V and 9 bases from J, with 11 bases in between. This CDR3 contains 13 residues. Germline V gene lookup returns CDR1 KGHSH and CDR2 LQKENI. This CDR3 is CASSPGLAVEQFF. CDR3 nucleotides: TGTGCCAGCTCACCAGGGCTAGCAGTTGAGCAGTTCTTC. Complete variable domain (other parts from reference TRBV18 and TRBJ2-1): NAGVMQNPRHLVRRRGQEARLRCSPMKGHSHVYWYRQLPEEGLKFMVYLQKENIIDESGMPKERFSAEFPKEGPSILRIQQVVRGDSAAYFCASSPGLAVEQFFGPGTRLTVL.

V usage is TRBV6-5 and J usage is TRBJ2-7, with 8 bases that match TRBD2. Germline lookup yields CDR1 MNHEY and CDR2 SVGAGI. J lost 0 bases, V lost 7 bases, and 8 bases had no gene match. The CDR3 is made up of 15 amino acids. The CDR3 loop reads CASTPGGGHSYEQYF. In DNA form, the CDR3 reads TGTGCCAGCACTCCGGGCGGGGGGCACTCCTACGAGCAGTACTTC.

The CDR3 loop reads CASSVSDRLEKLFF. The CDR3 DNA reads as TGCGCCAGCTCTGTATCGGACAGGCTGGAAAAACTGTTTTTT. The chain uses TRBV10-2 and TRBJ1-4; the match to TRBD1 covers 7 bases. This CDR3 is 14 amino acids long. Germline trimming cut 8 bases from V and 8 bases from J; bases unmatched to any gene: 11. The germline V gene has CDR1 WSHSY and CDR2 SAAADI.

The chain recombines TRBV7-2 with TRBJ2-2; D possibly corresponds to TRBD1 (6 bases). Per germline, CDR1 SGHTA and CDR2 FQGNSA. Trimming stripped 0 bases from V and 6 bases from J, with 17 bases between. The CDR3 is 17 amino acids. CDR3 in amino acids: CASSLALSGGRSGELFF. CDR3 nucleotides: TGTGCCAGCAGCTTAGCGTTATCTGGGGGCAGGTCCGGGGAGCTGTTTTTT.

The rearrangement joins TRBV4-1 to TRBJ1-1; 9 positions agree with TRBD1. Germline CDR1 reads MGHRA; CDR2 reads YSYEKL. J lost 0 bases, V lost 4 bases, and 12 bases had no gene match. The CDR3 consists of 18 residues. The CDR3 sequence: CASSLLPGQGLMNTEAFF. The CDR3, as DNA: TGCGCCAGCAGCCTACTCCCGGGACAGGGTTTAATGAACACTGAAGCTTTCTTT.

The J gene is TRBJ1-1, the V gene TRBV10-3, with D unclear. CDR1 ENHRY and CDR2 SYGVKD come from the germline V gene. Trimming took 2 bases from V and 3 from J, leaving 7 bases between them. The CDR3 runs 13 residues. The CDR3, as DNA: TGTGCCATCAGTGAGCTAGGATACACTGAAGCTTTCTTT. Protein product: CAISELGYTEAFF.

The chain recombines TRBV5-6 with TRBJ1-3; D perhaps matches TRBD1 (5 bases). Germline V CDR1 and CDR2: SGHDT, YYEEEE. The CDR3 has 16 residues. Trimming removed 0 bases from V and 2 bases from J, with 12 bases in between. CDR3 protein: CASSLVGFRAGNTIYF. In DNA, the CDR3 is TGTGCCAGCAGCTTGGTTGGGTTCAGGGCTGGAAACACCATATATTTT.

The chain has TRBV7-8 and TRBJ1-2, with D perhaps matching TRBD1 (5 bases). Trimming cost V 0 bases and J 8 bases, with 10 bases left between them. The CDR3 runs to 13 residues. Germline V gene lookup returns CDR1 SGHVS and CDR2 FQNEAQ. CDR3 amino acids: CASSLAGDWGYTF. DNA of the CDR3: TGTGCCAGCAGCTTAGCGGGGGACTGGGGCTACACCTTC.

The chain joins TRBV7-9 to TRBJ2-1; D possibly corresponds to TRBD1 (6 bases). CDR3 size: 13 residues. V dropped 6 bases and J dropped 9 bases, with 15 bases sitting between them. Germline CDR1 is SEHNR and CDR2 is FQNEAQ (reference sequence). This CDR3 is CASRGGTTAEQFF. The CDR3 bases are TGTGCCAGCAGGGGTGGGACAACCGCTGAGCAGTTCTTC.

The chain links TRBV7-9 to TRBJ2-7; 10 bases fit TRBD2. Germline-derived CDR1 and CDR2 are SEHNR and FQNEAQ (reference sequence). The junction had 6 bases not matched to a gene; V was cut back by 5 bases and J by 2 bases. The CDR3 contains 15 residues. For the CDR3, the DNA is TGTGCCAGCAGCCTGTTTAGCGGGGGGACCTACGAGCAGTACTTC. Translated, it gives CASSLFSGGTYEQYF.

This chain links TRBV9 with TRBJ1-2; 8 bases fit TRBD1. The V segment lost 3 bases and the J segment 3 bases; nucleotides outside the gene matches: 7. The CDR3 extends over 15 amino acids. CDR1 SGDLS and CDR2 YYNGEE come from the germline V gene. The DNA for the CDR3 is TGTGCCAGCAGCGCCGACAGGGGACGATACTATGGCTACACCTTC. This encodes CASSADRGRYYGYTF.

V usage is TRBV7-8 and J usage is TRBJ2-3; D is perhaps TRBD2 (5 bases). CDR3 size: 15 residues. V gave up 1 base and J gave up 6 bases, with 14 bases separating them. Per the germline V gene, CDR1 is SGHVS and CDR2 is FQNEAQ. The CDR3 nucleotides are TGTGCCAGCAGCTTAGGTCAGGTCACGGGGGATACGCAGTATTTT. Residues: CASSLGQVTGDTQYF.